This T cell receptor (beta chain) was sequenced in a study of cytomegalovirus exposure and HLA in healthy donors. As for the study in general: The 95 to 150 validation repertoires used the same platform as the 666 first-cohort repertoires, a later analysis reported.

Study observations and caveats: The authors enumerated some 170 TCR beta chains as linked to cytomegalovirus. In a later analysis, first-cohort TCR clusters were found to tend to co-occur in the roughly 120 validation repertoires. There were a few CMV-associated chains whose specificity for CMV antigens was confirmed in vitro.

To note about this clone: Antigen specificity is unknown.

The protocol was immunoSEQ multiplex PCR, while the TCRdb copy is restricted to in-frame clones and leaves out a portion. The data show over 150,000 clones, 80% to 90% seen once. Trimming removed 6 bases from V and 5 bases from J, with 13 bases in between. This CDR3 has 14 amino acids. Germline assignment: CDR1 SGHTA and CDR2 FQGNSA. The specimen sequenced was PBMCs. The TCR originated in a woman in her 30s in good health and CMV-seropositive. The chain links TRBV7-2 to TRBJ2-2; possible D gene TRBD1, 5 bases. CDR3 region: CASSYPRGTGELFF. CDR3 nucleotides: TGTGCCAGCAGTTACCCTAGGGGTACCGGGGAGCTGTTTTTT.